These T cell receptor beta chains were read from a single sample in a study of control samples from healthy donors and cancer patients. Sequenced by immunoSEQ multiplex PCR; TCRdb stores in-frame clones only, minus some. The sample shows approximately 79,000 clones, about 88% of them seen only once. The sample comprised blood. All receptors derive from a man aged 45-60 years in good health. Both conserved end residues are part of each CDR3. Each record gives: D gene, clone size, J gene, CDR3 length, V gene, CDR3 DNA, CDR3 protein. The D gene is left open where the match is weak. Clone sizes are given selectively: once, few, many, or a class where the clone is expanded.

>TRBD1|-|TRBJ2-5|13|TRBV30
TGTGCCTGCGGACAGGGATCTGTTGAGACCCAGTACTTC
CACGQGSVETQYF
>-|few|TRBJ2-7|14|TRBV5-6
TGTGCCAGCAGCTTACTTCAGGCGACCTACGAGCAGTACTTC
CASSLLQATYEQYF
>-|-|TRBJ2-2|14|TRBV7-2
TGTGCCAGCAGCTTAGCTACCGGATCACGGGAGCTGTTTTTT
CASSLATGSRELFF
>TRBD1|-|TRBJ2-7|15|TRBV27
TGTGCCAGCAGTTCCGGGACAGGGGGAAGCTACGAGCAGTACTTC
CASSSGTGGSYEQYF
>-|-|TRBJ1-4|12|TRBV11-2
TGTGCCAGCAGCTCAGGGGTTGAAAAACTGTTTTTT
CASSSGVEKLFF
>-|-|TRBJ2-7|13|TRBV10-3
TGTGCCAGCCGGGCCTACCCCTCCAACGAGCAGTACTTC
CASRAYPSNEQYF
>-|-|TRBJ2-5|13|TRBV9
TGTGCCAGCAGCGGGGCCCTCCAAGAGACCCAGTACTTC
CASSGALQETQYF
>-|-|TRBJ1-1|13|TRBV12-3/TRBV12-4
TGTGCCAGCAGTCCCCCACCCCACGGGCAAGCTTTCTTT
CASSPPPHGQAFF
>-|-|TRBJ1-1|13|TRBV2
TGTGCCAGCAGTCGAGAGGTGAACACTGAAGCTTTCTTT
CASSREVNTEAFF
>-|few|TRBJ1-6|14|TRBV6-6
TGTGCCAGCACCCACATGGGCTATAATTCACCCCTCCACTTT
CASTHMGYNSPLHF
>TRBD1|-|TRBJ2-7|14|TRBV19
TGTGCCAGTAAACCGGGACAGAGGACCCACGAGCAGTACTTC
CASKPGQRTHEQYF
>TRBD1|-|TRBJ2-1|18|TRBV4-3
TGCGCCAGCAGCCCGGACAGGGGCTCACTTAGCTCCTACAATGAGCAGTTCTTC
CASSPDRGSLSSYNEQFF
>TRBD2|once|TRBJ2-5|18|TRBV4-3
TGCGCCAGCAGCCAAGTCATTAGCGGGGGGTCGGTGGAGGAGACCCAGTACTTC
CASSQVISGGSVEETQYF
>-|-|TRBJ1-5|14|TRBV19
TGTGCCAGTAGTATGGAGAATAGCAATCAGCCCCAGCATTTT
CASSMENSNQPQHF
>-|-|TRBJ2-5|11|TRBV30
TGTGCCTGGGGGCACGGCGGGACCCAGTACTTC
CAWGHGGTQYF
>-|-|TRBJ2-1|18|TRBV7-9
TGTGCCAGCAGCCCAGGGGGCGCCCCTAGCGGGTTATACAATGAGCAGTTCTTC
CASSPGGAPSGLYNEQFF
>-|-|TRBJ2-7|14|TRBV27
TGTGCCAGCAGTCCGACGACAGATCCCCCCGAGCAGTACTTC
CASSPTTDPPEQYF
>-|once|TRBJ1-4|14|TRBV18
TGTGCCAGCTCACCCGCTCGGACAAGAGAAAAACTGTTTTTT
CASSPARTREKLFF
>-|once|TRBJ1-6|14|TRBV3-1/TRBV3-2
TGTGCCAGCAGCCATACGTCCCCAAATTCACCCCTCCACTTT
CASSHTSPNSPLHF
>-|-|TRBJ1-5|13|TRBV24-1
TGTGCCACCAGTGACCTGAGCAATCAGCCCCAGCATTTT
CATSDLSNQPQHF
>-|-|TRBJ2-7|13|TRBV19
TGTGCCAGTAGTATTAAGGGGGGATACGAGCAGTACTTC
CASSIKGGYEQYF
>-|-|TRBJ1-3|13|TRBV6-5
TGTGCCAGCAGTTACGACAGGAAAAACACCATATATTTT
CASSYDRKNTIYF
>-|once|TRBJ1-5|14|TRBV30
TGTGCCTCCCGGCGGGCAGGGATGAATCAGCCCCAGCATTTT
CASRRAGMNQPQHF
>-|-|TRBJ1-1|13|TRBV12-3/TRBV12-4
TGTGCCAGCAGTTCCCCAGGGTCCCCTGAAGCTTTCTTT
CASSSPGSPEAFF
>TRBD2|-|TRBJ2-1|14|TRBV3-1/TRBV3-2
TGTGCCAGCAGGACGGGCCTAGCGGGCAATGAGCAGTTCTTC
CASRTGLAGNEQFF
>-|-|TRBJ1-2|15|TRBV7-6
TGTGCCAGCAGCCTTACCCCAGGGGATGGCTATGGCTACACCTTC
CASSLTPGDGYGYTF
>-|-|TRBJ2-2|13|TRBV3-1/TRBV3-2
TGTGCCAGCAGCCAAGATTCAGCAGGGGAGCTGTTTTTT
CASSQDSAGELFF
>TRBD1|-|TRBJ2-3|12|TRBV2
TGTGCCAGCAGGGGCGACAGGGTCAGGCAGTATTTT
CASRGDRVRQYF
>-|once|TRBJ1-2|12|TRBV6-5
TGTGCCAGCAGTCCGCCGGGGGCCCGTCCCACCTTC
CASSPPGARPTF
>TRBD1|-|TRBJ1-3|17|TRBV11-2
TGTGCCAGCAGCTTAGACTCCGGGACAGGGTCTAGAAACACCATATATTTT
CASSLDSGTGSRNTIYF
>-|-|TRBJ2-1|16|TRBV5-4
TGTGCCAGCAGCTTGGCCCAGGCCGTACCCTACAATGAGCAGTTCTTC
CASSLAQAVPYNEQFF
>-|-|TRBJ1-3|16|TRBV10-3
TGTGCCATCAGTGAGTCAGAGGGATTTAATTTGAACACCATATATTTT
CAISESEGFNLNTIYF
>-|-|TRBJ2-3|15|TRBV27
TGTGCCAGCAGTTTATCCGGTGGGCGGCGGCATACGCAGTATTTT
CASSLSGGRRHTQYF
>-|-|TRBJ2-1|14|TRBV29-1
TGCAGCGTTGAAGTCAGGGGGGGGAACGGTGAGCAGTTCTTC
CSVEVRGGNGEQFF
>TRBD2|-|TRBJ2-3|15|TRBV30
TGTGCCTGGAGTGTTGATGGGGGGGGGAGCGATACGCAGTATTTT
CAWSVDGGGSDTQYF
>TRBD1|-|TRBJ1-3|17|TRBV7-6
TGTGCCAGCAGCCCCCGGACAGGGATGGCCCCTGGAAACACCATATATTTT
CASSPRTGMAPGNTIYF
>TRBD1|-|TRBJ1-1|15|TRBV7-8
TGTGCCAGCAGCCCTACCGGGACAGCGAACACTGAAGCTTTCTTT
CASSPTGTANTEAFF
>-|-|TRBJ2-7|14|TRBV29-1
TGCAGCGTCACCCCCGGGACTGAGTCCTACGAGCAGTACTTC
CSVTPGTESYEQYF
>-|-|TRBJ1-1|13|TRBV6-5
TGTGCCAGCAGTCACCCAGGTTTCCCTGAAGCTTTCTTT
CASSHPGFPEAFF
>-|-|TRBJ1-1|14|TRBV10-3
TGTGCCATCAGTGAGCCGGGTAGGGGCACTGAAGCTTTCTTT
CAISEPGRGTEAFF
>TRBD2|-|TRBJ2-1|17|TRBV5-4
TGTGCCAGCAGCTTGATGGGTTTAGCGGGGGGCTTAAATGAGCAGTTCTTC
CASSLMGLAGGLNEQFF
>TRBD1|-|TRBJ1-4|14|TRBV5-1
TGCGCCAGCCACCAGGGACAGGCTAATGAAAAACTGTTTTTT
CASHQGQANEKLFF
>TRBD2|few|TRBJ2-3|16|TRBV7-2
TGTGCCAGCAGAATCCTAGCGGGGGGTAGCACAGATACGCAGTATTTT
CASRILAGGSTDTQYF
>-|-|TRBJ1-1|14|TRBV11-2
TGTGCCAGCAGCTGGGGGAGGGGAAACACTGAAGCTTTCTTT
CASSWGRGNTEAFF
>-|-|TRBJ1-1|15|TRBV27
TGTGCCAGCAGTTCGCGATCACAAAAGAACACTGAAGCTTTCTTT
CASSSRSQKNTEAFF
>-|-|TRBJ2-1|15|TRBV6-1
TGTGCCAGCAGTGAAAATCTGGGCTCCTACAATGAGCAGTTCTTC
CASSENLGSYNEQFF
>-|-|TRBJ2-2|15|TRBV15
TGTGCCACCAGCAGAGATCGGCAGACGGGCGGGGAGCTGTTTTTT
CATSRDRQTGGELFF
>-|-|TRBJ2-2|14|TRBV30
TGTGCCTGGAGTGTGGGGGTAAACACCGGGGAGCTGTTTTTT
CAWSVGVNTGELFF
>-|-|TRBJ1-6|14|TRBV27
TGTGCCAGCCGGGAGAACAGGGTCAATTCACCCCTCCACTTT
CASRENRVNSPLHF
>TRBD2|-|TRBJ2-7|13|TRBV5-1
TGCGCCAGCAGCTTGGACGGGGGGTACGAGCAGTACTTC
CASSLDGGYEQYF
>-|-|TRBJ1-1|14|TRBV18
TGTGCCAGCTCCTTAAAACAGGGGAACACTGAAGCTTTCTTT
CASSLKQGNTEAFF
>-|once|TRBJ2-5|13|TRBV9
TGTGCCAGCAGCCCAGGGCCCGAAGAGACCCAGTACTTC
CASSPGPEETQYF
>-|-|TRBJ1-2|13|TRBV30
TGTGCCTGGATTACTGGGGGGGGCCGGGGCTACACCTTC
CAWITGGGRGYTF
>TRBD1|-|TRBJ1-3|16|TRBV6-6
TGTGCCAGCAGTTACTCCGGGACAGGGTTCAGAAACACCATATATTTT
CASSYSGTGFRNTIYF
>-|-|TRBJ2-7|15|TRBV4-2
TGTGCCAGCAGCCGAGGTTTAGAGGGGGCCTACGAGCAGTACTTC
CASSRGLEGAYEQYF
>-|-|TRBJ1-6|12|TRBV2
TGTGCCAGCAGGCCGGATAATTCACCCCTCCACTTT
CASRPDNSPLHF
>-|once|TRBJ2-1|16|TRBV7-3
TGTGCCAGCAGCCCCCCTGGGGTGGGGGGATACAATGAGCAGTTCTTC
CASSPPGVGGYNEQFF
>-|-|TRBJ2-5|14|TRBV3-1/TRBV3-2
TGTGCCAGCAGCCAACTTCCGGGGGAAGAGACCCAGTACTTC
CASSQLPGEETQYF
>-|-|TRBJ2-5|14|TRBV5-1
TGCGCCAGCGGAACTGGACAGACTCAAGAGACCCAGTACTTC
CASGTGQTQETQYF